This TCR beta chain originates from a study of blood T cell repertoires in COVID-19. The protocol was immunoSEQ multiplex PCR, while the TCRdb copy is restricted to in-frame clones and leaves out a portion. The sample has more than 95,000 clones, roughly 90% seen once. Sequences were obtained from peripheral blood. The source is a woman aged 55-69 years with acute or convalescent COVID-19.

Here the CDR3 DNA reads TGTGCCAGCAGCCAGGCTGGGGCCCTCATAGGTCAGCCCCAGCATTTT. It translates to CASSQAGALIGQPQHF. This chain connects TRBV3-1 (or the pseudogene TRBV3-2) to TRBJ1-5, with D possibly TRBD1 on 5 matching bases. V lost 3 bases and J 6 bases, leaving 18 bases between the germline ends. The CDR3 length is 16 residues. The germline gives CDR1 LGHDT, CDR2 YNNKEL (reference sequence).